One and the same sample provided the 27 T cell receptor beta chains below, sequenced in a study of blood T cell repertoires in COVID-19. Sequenced by immunoSEQ multiplex PCR; TCRdb stores in-frame clones only, minus some. The table lists 70,000 to 95,000 clones, about 93% of them singletons, with around 3.9% in the top ten. The source material was peripheral blood. Source of these receptors: a woman aged 50 to 65 in a cohort sampled during active COVID-19.

V gene TRBV6-5 combines with J gene TRBJ1-1, with no clear D. Germline V CDR1 and CDR2: MNHEY, SVGAGI. This CDR3 spans 16 amino acids. The V and J ends lost 3 bases and 0 bases respectively, with 14 bases between them. Here the CDR3 reads CASSYRGGRMNTEAFF. Written as DNA, the CDR3 is TGTGCCAGCAGTTATCGAGGTGGCAGAATGAACACTGAAGCTTTCTTT.

The chain carries TRBV28 and TRBJ1-2, with a tentative D call TRBD1 (6 bases). CDR3 length: 16 amino acids. CDR1 is MDHEN, CDR2 SYDVKM, per germline. V was cut by 3 bases and J by 0 bases, with 14 bases left in between. The CDR3 is CASSFIVQGPNYGYTF. The CDR3 bases are TGTGCCAGCAGTTTTATAGTACAGGGCCCTAACTATGGCTACACCTTC.

The chain recombines TRBV7-9 with TRBJ2-2, with 9 bases fitting TRBD2. From germline, CDR1 is SEHNR and CDR2 FQNEAQ (reference sequence). The CDR3 loop spans 14 amino acids. The trim removed 3 bases at V and 6 bases at J, leaving 2 bases unmatched. The CDR3 DNA is TGTGCCAGCAGCTTGGCGGGGGGGCCCGGGGAGCTGTTTTTT. This encodes CASSLAGGPGELFF.

The rearrangement uses TRBV5-1 and TRBJ2-5; TRBD2 matches 12 bases. This CDR3 comprises 16 residues. The V segment lost 1 base and the J segment 7 bases; nucleotides outside the gene matches: 8. Germline V lookup: CDR1 SGHRS, CDR2 YFSETQ. The CDR3 DNA follows: TGCGCCAGCAGCTTGACTAGCGGGGGGCTCCCAGGGACCCAGTACTTC. This encodes CASSLTSGGLPGTQYF.

Regarding this clone: The sample contains more than one DNA sequence encoding this CDR3. This chain connects TRBV28 to TRBJ2-7; the D gene is possibly TRBD2 (5 bases). V was trimmed by 2 bases and J by 3 bases, leaving 5 bases between them. This CDR3 has 12 residues. Germline CDR1 and CDR2: MDHEN and SYDVKM. Written as DNA, the CDR3 is TGTGCCAGCAGTTTAGCGGGCTACGAGCAGTACTTC. Translating gives CASSLAGYEQYF.

The gene calls are TRBV5-6 and TRBJ2-7, with a tentative D call TRBD1 (6 bases). CDR3 length equals 14 residues. V gave up 5 bases and J gave up 7 bases, with 19 bases separating them. Germline V gene sequence: CDR1 SGHDT, CDR2 YYEEEE. The DNA of the CDR3 is TGTGCCAGCAGGGAAGGACAGATCAGGAGGGAGCAGTACTTC. Protein product: CASREGQIRREQYF.

This clone has only a few counts. This sequence joins TRBV19 and TRBJ1-2; possible D gene TRBD1, 6 bases. CDR1 and CDR2 from the germline V gene are LNHDA and SQIVND (reference sequence). Trimming removed 4 bases at V and 5 bases at J, with 17 bases between. The CDR3 has 15 residues. The CDR3 DNA reads TGTGCCAGTAGTACCCGACTTGAGGACAGATATGGCTACACCTTC. Translating gives CASSTRLEDRYGYTF.

The V call is TRBV6-5, the J call TRBJ1-1; D gene ambiguous. The germline V gene encodes CDR1 MNHEY and CDR2 SVGAGI. CDR3 size: 13 residues. Between the trimmed V and J ends, which lost 2 bases and 2 bases, there was a span of 6 bases. CDR3 residues: CASSYHINTEAFF. Written as DNA, the CDR3 is TGTGCCAGCAGTTACCACATCAACACTGAAGCTTTCTTT.

The chain combines TRBV19 with TRBJ1-5, with 12 bases identical to TRBD1. Germline V gene data show CDR1 as LNHDA and CDR2 as SQIVND (reference sequence). J lost 1 base, V lost 6 bases, and 7 bases had no gene match. This CDR3 spans 17 amino acids. The CDR3, as DNA: TGTGCCAGTAGCCGGGGGACAGGGGGCACGAGCAATCAGCCCCAGCATTTT. It is translated as CASSRGTGGTSNQPQHF.

The CDR3 sequence: CASSLSGAYTDTQYF. CDR3 DNA sequence: TGTGCCAGCAGCTTGAGCGGGGCTTACACAGATACGCAGTATTTT. The rearrangement uses TRBV7-3 and TRBJ2-3; the match to TRBD2 covers 7 bases. V gave up 3 bases and J gave up 2 bases; unmatched junction bases: 5. CDR3 length: 15 amino acids. Germline lookup yields CDR1 SGHTA and CDR2 FQGTGA.

The rearrangement joins TRBV7-9 to TRBJ1-1; D perhaps matches TRBD1 (5 bases). CDR1 is SEHNR and CDR2 is FQNEAQ in the germline V gene (reference sequence). V lost 5 bases, J lost 6 bases, and 16 bases lay in between. The CDR3 is 14 amino acids. Here the CDR3 DNA reads TGTGCCAGCAGCCGGGTAGGGGCAGTCGCTGAAGCTTTCTTT. Translation gives CASSRVGAVAEAFF.

The chain links TRBV10-2 to TRBJ1-1; TRBD1 matches at 9 bases. V lost 6 bases, J lost 11 bases, and 10 bases stayed unmatched. The CDR3 totals 13 residues. CDR1 and CDR2 (germline): WSHSY, SAAADI. The CDR3 region has the DNA TGCGCCAGCAGCATGGGACAGGGAGAATGGGCTTTCTTT. It encodes CASSMGQGEWAFF.

The gene calls are TRBV28 and TRBJ2-2; 7 nucleotides agree with TRBD1. V shed 8 bases, J shed 4 bases, and the junction held 13 bases outside the gene matches. Germline CDR1 MDHEN, CDR2 SYDVKM. The CDR3 is made up of 16 amino acids. The CDR3 loop is CASVSPRTGPTGELFF. CDR3 nucleotide sequence: TGTGCCAGCGTTAGCCCCCGGACAGGTCCCACCGGGGAGCTGTTTTTT. The full variable domain, in which reference TRBV28 and TRBJ2-2 provide the parts outside the CDR3, is DVKVTQSSRYLVKRTGEKVFLECVQDMDHENMFWYRQDPGLGLRLIYFSYDVKMKEKGDIPEGYSVSREKKERFSLILESASTNQTSMYLCASVSPRTGPTGELFFGEGSRLTVL.

The DNA for the CDR3 is TGTGCCAGCAGCTTGCAGACAGATACGCAGTATTTT. It specifies CASSLQTDTQYF. J is TRBJ2-3 and V is TRBV11-2; D ambiguous. V lost 3 bases and J lost 3, with 4 bases in between. This CDR3 contains 12 residues. Germline CDR1 and CDR2: SGHAT and FQNNGV.

The chain is built from TRBV5-1 and TRBJ1-1; perhaps TRBD1 as D (5 bases). V was cut by 0 bases and J by 1 base, with 10 bases left in between. Germline CDR1 SGHRS, CDR2 YFSETQ. This CDR3 has 15 residues. The CDR3 spells CASSLETAPNTEAFF. The CDR3 DNA reads TGCGCCAGCAGCTTGGAGACAGCACCGAACACTGAAGCTTTCTTT.

CDR3 loop: CASSLIRLAGSYEQYF. As DNA, the CDR3 is TGTGCCAGCAGCTTAATTAGGCTAGCGGGGTCCTACGAGCAGTACTTC. The chain recombines TRBV7-2 with TRBJ2-7; 9 positions match TRBD2. The CDR3 loop spans 16 amino acids. J lost 1 base, V lost 2 bases, and 6 bases had no gene match. CDR1 is SGHTA and CDR2 is FQGNSA in the germline V gene.

The rearrangement links TRBV7-2 to TRBJ2-2; 11 positions agree with TRBD1. The CDR3 loop spans 15 amino acids. Germline V CDR1 and CDR2: SGHTA, FQGNSA. Trimming took 6 bases from V and 8 from J; bases not matched to a gene: 8. CDR3 region: CASRQGQGALGELFF. The DNA for the CDR3 is TGTGCCAGCAGACAAGGACAGGGGGCGCTTGGGGAGCTGTTTTTT. The complete variable domain, with remaining parts taken from reference TRBV7-2 and TRBJ2-2, reads GAGVSQSPSNKVTEKGKDVELRCDPISGHTALYWYRQSLGQGLEFLIYFQGNSAPDKSGLPSDRFSAERTGGSVSTLTIQRTQQEDSAVYLCASRQGQGALGELFFGEGSRLTVL.

V gene TRBV29-1 combines with J gene TRBJ2-7, with 10 bases matching TRBD1. Germline V lookup: CDR1 SQVTM, CDR2 ANQGSEA. V lost 7 bases to trimming and J lost 4 bases; unmatched junction nucleotides: 10. This CDR3 spans 14 amino acids. For the CDR3, the DNA is TGCAGCGCTTCCCCCGACAGGGGGCCGTACGAGCAGTACTTC. This gives the protein CSASPDRGPYEQYF.

This chain joins TRBV7-6 and TRBJ1-3; a weak D match, TRBD1 (6 bases). V lost 0 bases and J 2 bases, leaving 8 bases between the germline ends. CDR1 is SGHVS and CDR2 is FNYEAQ in the germline V gene. The CDR3 totals 15 residues. The CDR3 bases are TGTGCCAGCAGCTTAGCGTCAGGGGCTGGAAACACCATATATTTT. It specifies CASSLASGAGNTIYF. The whole variable domain, remainder taken from reference TRBV7-6 and TRBJ1-3, is GAGVSQSPRYKVTKRGQDVALRCDPISGHVSLYWYRQALGQGPEFLTYFNYEAQQDKSGLPNDRFSAERPEGSISTLTIQRTEQRDSAMYRCASSLASGAGNTIYFGEGSWLTVV.

This chain's CDR3 is CASSPRDRANTGELFF. In nucleotides, the CDR3 is TGTGCCAGCAGTCCGAGGGACAGAGCGAACACCGGGGAGCTGTTTTTT. This rearrangement joins TRBV27 to TRBJ2-2, with 7 bases fitting TRBD1. The CDR3 is made up of 16 amino acids. Looked up from germline, CDR1 is MNHEY and CDR2 is SMNVEV (reference sequence). The V and J ends lost 5 bases and 0 bases, in that order; junction bases with no gene match: 6.

The chain employs TRBV9 and TRBJ2-7; 7 bases line up with TRBD2. The CDR3 covers 16 residues. Germline CDR1 SGDLS, CDR2 YYNGEE. The junction had 12 bases not matched to a gene; V was cut back by 0 bases and J by 6 bases. CDR3 region: CASSVGPTGGNSEQYF. The CDR3 DNA reads TGTGCCAGCAGCGTAGGCCCTACGGGAGGAAACTCCGAGCAGTACTTC.

The genes are TRBV2 and TRBJ2-2; 9 bases fit TRBD2. CDR1 is SNHLY, CDR2 FYNNEI, per germline. The trim removed 8 bases at V and 6 bases at J, leaving 4 bases unmatched. The CDR3 sequence is 13 residues long. DNA of the CDR3: TGTGCCAGCGGGACTAGCCCAGCCGGGGAGCTGTTTTTT. Its protein is CASGTSPAGELFF.

V gene TRBV5-6 combines with J gene TRBJ2-3, with 7 bases lining up with TRBD2. Germline V gene data show CDR1 as SGHDT and CDR2 as YYEEEE. After removal of 4 bases from V and 0 bases from J, the junction contained 5 bases not matched to a gene. CDR3 length equals 15 residues. The CDR3 protein is CASSVSGASTDTQYF. DNA for the CDR3: TGTGCCAGCAGCGTCAGCGGGGCCAGCACAGATACGCAGTATTTT.

The chain recombines TRBV28 with TRBJ1-2, with TRBD1 identical over 10 bases. J was trimmed by 8 bases and V by 7 bases; bases with no gene match: 10. The CDR3 is 14 amino acids. Germline assignment: CDR1 MDHEN and CDR2 SYDVKM. Written as DNA, the CDR3 is TGTGCCAGCATTAAGACAGGGGGCGGATACGGCTACACCTTC. It yields the protein CASIKTGGGYGYTF.

V is TRBV18 and J is TRBJ2-7, with a tentative D call TRBD1 (6 bases). The CDR3 runs to 16 residues. Germline V gene lookup returns CDR1 KGHSH and CDR2 LQKENI. V dropped 0 bases and J dropped 3 bases, with 15 bases sitting between them. The CDR3 is CASSPPKPGALYEQYF. CDR3 nucleotides: TGTGCCAGCTCACCACCTAAGCCAGGGGCCCTCTACGAGCAGTACTTC. The complete variable domain, with remaining parts taken from reference TRBV18 and TRBJ2-7, reads NAGVMQNPRHLVRRRGQEARLRCSPMKGHSHVYWYRQLPEEGLKFMVYLQKENIIDESGMPKERFSAEFPKEGPSILRIQQVVRGDSAAYFCASSPPKPGALYEQYFGPGTRLTVT.

The chain recombines TRBV5-6 with TRBJ2-7; 7 bases are shared with TRBD1. CDR3 size: 15 residues. Germline CDR1 SGHDT, CDR2 YYEEEE. V shed 1 base, J shed 3 bases, and the junction held 7 bases outside the gene matches. The CDR3 DNA reads TGTGCCAGCAGCTTGTTTGGGACAGCCAGCTACGAGCAGTACTTC. Its protein is CASSLFGTASYEQYF. Full variable domain (missing parts from reference TRBV5-6 and TRBJ2-7): DAGVTQSPTHLIKTRGQQVTLRCSPKSGHDTVSWYQQALGQGPQFIFQYYEEEERQRGNFPDRFSGHQFPNYSSELNVNALLLGDSALYLCASSLFGTASYEQYFGPGTRLTVT.

The chain is built from TRBV27 and TRBJ1-5; 8 bases are a match to TRBD1. The V gene end was trimmed by 5 bases and the J gene end by 3 bases; junction bases not matched to a gene: 12. Germline V lookup: CDR1 MNHEY, CDR2 SMNVEV (reference sequence). This CDR3 contains 17 residues. The CDR3 DNA follows: TGTGCCAGCAGTCCCGGACAGGGCCCTCCCTACAATCAGCCCCAGCATTTT. Its translation is CASSPGQGPPYNQPQHF.